This T cell receptor (beta chain) comes out of a study of blood T cell repertoires in COVID-19. Overall study: The samples span acute and convalescent COVID-19 from the United States, Italy and Spain. Nucleic acid was either cDNA or gDNA, and it came from T cells, B-cell-depleted T cells, or PBMCs.

Trimming took 0 bases from V and 7 from J; bases not matched to a gene: 3. There are 13 residues in the CDR3. Germline V gives CDR1 ENHRY, CDR2 SYGVKD. Method: immunoSEQ multiplex PCR; TCRdb's copy keeps in-frame clones and lacks some. The sample comprises a few hundred thousand clones, around 83% of which are singletons, and 1% to 1.5% rests with the top ten. The chain is built from TRBV10-3 and TRBJ2-7; 7 nucleotides align to TRBD1. The receptor was derived from a woman aged 45-60 years with acute or convalescent COVID-19. Sequencing input: peripheral blood. The CDR3 coding sequence is TGTGCCATCAGTGAGTCTACAGGGGAAGAGCAGTACGTC. It translates to CAISESTGEEQYV.